The clone carrying this T cell receptor beta chain was observed a handful of times. The sample originates from a study of T-cell reconstitution after alpha-beta-depleted transplantation in children. Molecular barcoding with unique molecular identifiers was used for the TCRbeta library. TCRdb called the PCR reads again in MiXCR, with one record for every CDR3 protein. Of more than 550,000 distinct CDR3 sequences in the sample, roughly 10% were seen once. Germline V gene lookup returns CDR1 SQVTM and CDR2 ANQGSEA. There are 13 residues in the CDR3. Between the trimmed V and J ends, which lost 0 bases and 4 bases, there was a span of 9 bases.

The V call is TRBV29-1, the J call TRBJ1-2, with D unresolved. The sample consisted of PBMCs from the stem cell graft donor, taken from the stem cell graft. The sequence was collected from a human donor who donated a stem cell graft to a child with acute myeloid leukemia. The chain's CDR3 is CSVEEGGSYGYTF. The CDR3 DNA reads TGCAGCGTTGAAGAAGGAGGGAGCTATGGCTACACCTTC.